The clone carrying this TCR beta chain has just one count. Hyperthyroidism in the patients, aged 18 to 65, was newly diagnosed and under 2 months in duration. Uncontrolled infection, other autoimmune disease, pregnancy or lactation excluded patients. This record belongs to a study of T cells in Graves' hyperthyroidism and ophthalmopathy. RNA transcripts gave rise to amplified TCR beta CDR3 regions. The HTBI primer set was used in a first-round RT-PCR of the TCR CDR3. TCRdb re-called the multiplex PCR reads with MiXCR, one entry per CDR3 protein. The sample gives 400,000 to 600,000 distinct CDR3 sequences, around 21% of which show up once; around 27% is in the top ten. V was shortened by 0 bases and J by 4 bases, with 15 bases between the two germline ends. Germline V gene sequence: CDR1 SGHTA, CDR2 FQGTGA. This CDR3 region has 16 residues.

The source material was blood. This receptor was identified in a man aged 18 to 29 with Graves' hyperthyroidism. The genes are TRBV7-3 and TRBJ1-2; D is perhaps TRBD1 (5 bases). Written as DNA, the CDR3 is TGTGCCAGCAGCTTAACGTGGCCAGGGAGGTTCTATGGCTACACCTTC. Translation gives CASSLTWPGRFYGYTF.